The clone carrying this TCR beta chain was found once. What it binds is unknown. Naive CD8 cells lacked CD45RO and underwent positive selection for CCR7, leaving out terminally differentiated effector memory CD45RA+ cells. These data originate in a study of shared clonotypes between healthy human individuals. Germline loops: CDR1 SGHTA, CDR2 FQGNSA. Trimming took 5 bases from V and 7 from J; bases not matched to a gene: 7. The CDR3 sequence is 15 residues long. The table came from immunoSEQ multiplex PCR; TCRdb's copy has only in-frame clones and leaves some out. The repertoire has hundreds of thousands of clones, approximately 97% of them found once; the top ten carry about 0.25%. Overall study results and limits: Estimated richness values were generally larger in naive subsets than in memory subsets. Sharing across four donors was highest in naive CD4 (around 5%) and lowest in memory CD8 (roughly 0.4%).

The sequencing input was naive CD8+ T cells sorted from blood. The TCR sequence derives from a man under 40 in good health. The chain joins TRBV7-2 to TRBJ2-1; the match to TRBD2 covers 11 bases. CDR3 DNA: TGTGCCAGCAGCACCGGGACTAGCGGAAGGAATGAGCAGTTCTTC. It is translated as CASSTGTSGRNEQFF.